This T cell receptor (beta chain) was documented in a study of blood T cell repertoires in COVID-19. With V trimmed by 4 bases and J by 1 base, 13 bases remained unmatched. Germline loops: CDR1 SGHRS, CDR2 YFSETQ. CDR3 length equals 17 residues. How the authors handled the data: Using reference gene primer amplification, nucleated cell counts were estimated. The assay was immunoSEQ multiplex PCR, and TCRdb's table has in-frame clones only and misses some. Clone size and the V and J calls come from that table; the DNA yielded D and trimming. This table holds approximately 89,000 clones, 81% found once.

Input material: peripheral blood. The clonotype originates from a human donor in a cohort sampled during active COVID-19. The gene calls are TRBV5-1 and TRBJ2-5; 7 bases match TRBD1. CDR3 residues: CASSTRRPGQTQETQYF. For the CDR3, the DNA is TGCGCCAGCAGCACCCGCCGCCCGGGACAGACCCAAGAGACCCAGTACTTC.